This T cell receptor (beta chain) was observed in a study of identical twins. In its sample, this clonotype was seen a few times. Antigen: not known. Overall study findings and caveats: Memory repertoires lacked the insertion deficit that abundant cord blood beta clonotypes showed. Potential partial confounding of zero-insertion analyses by invariant MAIT and iNKT cells was noted.

A universal primer site came from template switching; cDNA carried unique molecular identifiers. TCRdb re-derived calls from the 5' RACE reads in MiXCR, one entry per CDR3 protein. The sample includes 300,000 or so distinct CDR3 sequences, more than 8% of them seen just once. V was cut by 3 bases and J by 8 bases, with 9 bases left in between. The CDR3 length is 12 residues. The germline V gene has CDR1 SGHDN and CDR2 FVKESK. The sample also formed part of further work on yellow fever vaccine responses in identical twins.

The TCR originated in a woman aged 18 to 35 in good health. The sample comprised CD8+ T cells sorted from blood. This sequence joins TRBV14 and TRBJ2-3; D ambiguous. The CDR3 region has the DNA TGTGCCAGCAGCCAGACCGGGTTTACGCAGTATTTT. Its protein product is CASSQTGFTQYF.